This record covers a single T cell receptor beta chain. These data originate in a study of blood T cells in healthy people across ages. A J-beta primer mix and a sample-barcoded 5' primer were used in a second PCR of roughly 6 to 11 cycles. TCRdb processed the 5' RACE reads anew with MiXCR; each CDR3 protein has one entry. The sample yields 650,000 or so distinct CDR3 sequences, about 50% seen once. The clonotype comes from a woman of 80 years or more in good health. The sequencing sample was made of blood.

The CDR3 sequence is CASRSLSSASYNEQFF. The CDR3 DNA follows: TGTGCCAGCAGATCCTTGTCTAGCGCGTCCTACAATGAGCAGTTCTTC. The rearrangement uses TRBV6-5 and TRBJ2-1; D perhaps matches TRBD2 (6 bases). The CDR3 sequence is 16 residues long. The V gene lost 6 bases and the J gene lost 1 base, with 16 bases spanning the gap. Germline values: CDR1 MNHEY, CDR2 SVGAGI.